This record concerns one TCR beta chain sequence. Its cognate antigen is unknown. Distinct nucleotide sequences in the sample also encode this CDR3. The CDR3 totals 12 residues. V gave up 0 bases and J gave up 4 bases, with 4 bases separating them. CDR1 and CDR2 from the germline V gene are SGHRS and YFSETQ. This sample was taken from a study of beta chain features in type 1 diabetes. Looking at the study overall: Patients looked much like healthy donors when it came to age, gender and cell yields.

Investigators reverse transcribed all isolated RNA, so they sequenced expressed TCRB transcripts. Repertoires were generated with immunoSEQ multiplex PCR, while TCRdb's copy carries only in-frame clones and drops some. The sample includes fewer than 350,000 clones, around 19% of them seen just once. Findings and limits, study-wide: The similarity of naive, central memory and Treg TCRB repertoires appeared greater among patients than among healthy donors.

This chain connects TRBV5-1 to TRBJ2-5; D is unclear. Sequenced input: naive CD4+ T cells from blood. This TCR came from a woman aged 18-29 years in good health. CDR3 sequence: CASSLAGETQYF. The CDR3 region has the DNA TGCGCCAGCAGCTTGGCAGGAGAGACCCAGTACTTC.